A selection of T cell receptor beta chains follows, all from one sample in a study of cytomegalovirus exposure and HLA in healthy donors. Method: immunoSEQ multiplex PCR; TCRdb's copy keeps in-frame clones and lacks some. There are about 180,000 clones in the sample; 85% occur only once, and 1% lies in the top ten. Sequenced sample: PBMCs. The receptor set was obtained from a boy aged 2-9 years in good health and CMV-seronegative. Each CDR3 is given with its conserved first and last residue. D genes are given only for firm matches. Expanded clones get a size class; other rows say once, few or many, or leave the size out.

D gene | J gene | clone size | V gene | CDR3 DNA | CDR3 protein
TRBD2 | TRBJ2-7 | - | TRBV19 | TGTGCCAGTAGATTAGGACTAGCGGGAGGTTTTTCCTATGTCTCCTACGAGCAGTACTTC | CASRLGLAGGFSYVSYEQYF
TRBD1 | TRBJ1-1 | - | TRBV5-4 | TGTGCCAGCACCCTCGACAGGGCCACTGAAGCTTTCTTT | CASTLDRATEAFF
TRBD2 | TRBJ2-3 | once | TRBV27 | TGTGCCAGCAGTCCCGGGGGGGGGTACACAGATACGCAGTATTTT | CASSPGGGYTDTQYF
- | TRBJ2-4 | once | TRBV28 | TGTGCCAGCAGTTCCCGGCATGGAGGCCTAGCCAAAAACATTCAGTACTTC | CASSSRHGGLAKNIQYF
- | TRBJ1-1 | - | TRBV28 | TGTGCCAGCAGTATGTCTGGCGGCCTCGGTACTGAAGCTTTCTTT | CASSMSGGLGTEAFF
- | TRBJ1-3 | - | TRBV11-2 | TGTGCCAGCAGCCTTGGTAGCTCTGGAAACACCATATATTTT | CASSLGSSGNTIYF
TRBD2 | TRBJ2-7 | - | TRBV2 | TGTGCCAGCAAGGGCGGGAGCGCCCACGAGCAGTACTTC | CASKGGSAHEQYF
TRBD1 | TRBJ1-1 | - | TRBV9 | TGTGCCAGCAGCGGAGACAGGGGATCACACACTGAAGCTTTCTTT | CASSGDRGSHTEAFF
TRBD1 | TRBJ1-1 | - | TRBV6-1 | TGTGCCAGCAGTGGGCGGGACAGGGGGCTATTCTTTGAAGCTTTCTTT | CASSGRDRGLFFEAFF
TRBD1 | TRBJ1-4 | - | TRBV10-2 | TGCGCCAGCCTCTCCAGACAGGGGGGCTATCGCGGTCAGGGGGGAGAAGAAAAACTGTTTTTT | CASLSRQGGYRGQGGEEKLFF
- | TRBJ1-1 | - | TRBV28 | TGTGCCAGCAGTTTCGGACACCCGGGCCCCGCTGAAGCTTTCTTT | CASSFGHPGPAEAFF
- | TRBJ2-2 | - | TRBV14 | TGTGCCAGCAGCCCCCACTTTGCGGGGGAGCTGTTTTTT | CASSPHFAGELFF
- | TRBJ1-5 | few | TRBV7-7 | TGTGCCAGCAGCTCCGGCGGGGATAATCAGCCCCAGCATTTT | CASSSGGDNQPQHF
TRBD2 | TRBJ2-5 | - | TRBV11-2 | TGTGCCAGCAGCCCCGGGCTAGCGGGGAGTCGAGAGACCCAGTACTTC | CASSPGLAGSRETQYF
- | TRBJ2-7 | - | TRBV9 | TGTGCCAGCAGCCCGGAGACCTCCTCCTACGAGCAGTACTTC | CASSPETSSYEQYF
- | TRBJ1-5 | - | TRBV19 | TGTGCCACCAAAGGGTGGAGGACCAATCAGCCCCAGCATTTT | CATKGWRTNQPQHF
TRBD1 | TRBJ1-1 | - | TRBV5-6 | TGTGCCAGCAGCGCAACCGGGACAGGGTATACTGAAGCTTTCTTT | CASSATGTGYTEAFF
- | TRBJ2-2 | - | TRBV30 | TGTGCCTGGAGCCTAGGATTTGGCGGTTCCCGGGAGCTGTTTTTT | CAWSLGFGGSRELFF
- | TRBJ2-3 | - | TRBV7-3 | TGTGCCAGCAGCTTGACTCCCACAGATACGCAGTATTTT | CASSLTPTDTQYF
- | TRBJ1-2 | - | TRBV5-1 | TGCGCCAGCAGCGAGTCCGGACAGCCAGATGGCTACACCTTC | CASSESGQPDGYTF
TRBD2 | TRBJ2-7 | - | TRBV16 | TGTGCCAGCAGCCAACCCCCGGGAGGGTTCGGCGAGCAGTACTTC | CASSQPPGGFGEQYF
- | TRBJ2-3 | once | TRBV5-1 | TGCGCCAGCAGCTTGGCGGGACACATCACAGATACGCAGTATTTT | CASSLAGHITDTQYF
TRBD1 | TRBJ2-7 | few | TRBV10-3 | TGTGCCATCAGTGATTTGGACAGGGGGAACTACGAGCAGTACTTC | CAISDLDRGNYEQYF
TRBD1 | TRBJ1-1 | - | TRBV10-3 | TGTGCCGCCTGCGACAGGGGACACGCGAACACTGAAGCTTTCTTT | CAACDRGHANTEAFF
TRBD1 | TRBJ2-4 | - | TRBV5-5 | TGTGCCAGCAGCGGGGACAGCCCGTTAGCCAAAAACATTCAGTACTTC | CASSGDSPLAKNIQYF
- | TRBJ1-5 | few | TRBV5-5 | TGTGCCAGCAGCTTGGGATCCTGCTATAGCAATCAGCCCCAGCATTTT | CASSLGSCYSNQPQHF
TRBD1 | TRBJ2-2 | few | TRBV7-9 | TGTGCCAGCAGCCCGGGGACAGGGCTCACCGGGGAGCTGTTTTTT | CASSPGTGLTGELFF
- | TRBJ2-5 | - | TRBV7-9 | TGTTCCAGCAGGAAAGCGGCGGTCAAAGAGACCCAGTACTTC | CSSRKAAVKETQYF
- | TRBJ2-5 | - | TRBV28 | TGTGCCAGCAGCGTTGCTAACGTGAGAGAGACCCAGTACTTC | CASSVANVRETQYF
- | TRBJ1-1 | - | TRBV7-9 | TGTGCCAGCAGCTCTCAATGGACTCTTGACACTGAAGCTTTCTTT | CASSSQWTLDTEAFF
- | TRBJ2-5 | - | TRBV14 | TGTGCCAGCAGCCGAGGGAGAGAGACCCAGTACTTC | CASSRGRETQYF
- | TRBJ2-7 | few | TRBV10-3 | TGTGCCATCAGTGACTGGACATCCTACGAGCAGTACTTC | CAISDWTSYEQYF